Listed here are 8 T cell receptor beta chains from one sample, sequenced in a study of monozygotic twins with inflammatory bowel disease. TCRdb reprocessed the 5' RACE reads and reports one entry per CDR3 protein, with no DNA. This listing includes 310,000 or so distinct CDR3 sequences. The sample comprised blood. The receptors shown here come from a human donor with ulcerative colitis or Crohn's disease, or a healthy co-twin of an affected twin (not recorded which).

This rearrangement joins TRBV5-1 to TRBJ2-7; the D call of TRBD1 rests on TCRdb alone, since no DNA is present to check it. The germline V gene encodes CDR1 SGHRS and CDR2 YFSETQ. This CDR3 has 15 amino acids. The CDR3 protein is CASSSTPGASYEQYF. Variable domain in full (rest from reference TRBV5-1 and TRBJ2-7): KAGVTQTPRYLIKTRGQQVTLSCSPISGHRSVSWYQQTPGQGLQFLFEYFSETQRNKGNFPGRFSGRQFSNSRSEMNVSTLELGDSALYLCASSSTPGASYEQYFGPGTRLTVT.

CDR3 loop: CASSQELAGFREQFF. The V call is TRBV14, the J call TRBJ2-1; TCRdb's D call of TRBD2 is untestable without DNA. Germline values: CDR1 SGHDN, CDR2 FVKESK. CDR3 length: 15 amino acids.

The chain links TRBV28 to TRBJ2-1; the TCRdb call, TRBD1, lacks DNA for checking. The V gene's germline CDR1 is MDHEN and CDR2 SYDVKM. This CDR3 region has 11 residues. This chain's CDR3 is CASSVPNEQFF.

The chain links TRBV19 to TRBJ1-5; TCRdb picks TRBD1, but there is no DNA to check that call. This CDR3 region has 17 residues. The germline V gene encodes CDR1 LNHDA and CDR2 SQIVND (reference sequence). CDR3 in amino acids: CASSIDTAGAFNQPQHF.

The V call is TRBV12-3 or TRBV12-4, the J call TRBJ2-2; TCRdb gives TRBD1 as the D gene, but with no DNA this cannot be confirmed. This CDR3 has 15 amino acids. The CDR3 loop reads CASSKRTGNTGELFF.

The rearrangement joins TRBV12-3 or TRBV12-4 to TRBJ2-1; the D call from TCRdb, TRBD2, cannot be confirmed without DNA. This CDR3 has 18 residues. CDR3: CASSLAVTSGGSGNEQFF.

The genes are TRBV28 and TRBJ2-5; checking the TCRdb D call of TRBD2 is not possible without DNA. The CDR3 covers 17 residues. Germline lookup yields CDR1 MDHEN and CDR2 SYDVKM. CDR3 sequence: CASSFFGVAGGKETQYF.

The chain has TRBV7-9 and TRBJ2-1; absent DNA, TCRdb's TRBD1 call cannot be checked. CDR3 length: 14 residues. Germline values: CDR1 SEHNR, CDR2 FQNEAQ (reference sequence). The CDR3 reads CASSTQGAGNEQFF.